Reported below is one TCR beta chain. CDR3 length: 15 amino acids. The V segment lost 7 bases and the J segment 4 bases; nucleotides outside the gene matches: 10. From germline, CDR1 is MNHEY and CDR2 SMNVEV (reference sequence). Generated by immunoSEQ multiplex PCR, the TCRdb table keeps only in-frame clones and is missing some. The sample consists of roughly 400,000 clones, 75% to 90% of them appearing once. The data were taken from a study of blood T cell repertoires in COVID-19. The recovered donors of Cohort 3 showed two negative PCRs, clearance, or symptom resolution. This clonotype originated in a man in his thirties or forties who had recovered from COVID-19. The chain employs TRBV27 and TRBJ2-7, with 10 bases identical to TRBD2. The sequencing sample was made of PBMCs or T cells enriched from blood (not recorded which). DNA for the CDR3: TGTGCCAGCATGGGGACTGGGACTAGCGAGTACGAGCAGTACTTC. Translation: CASMGTGTSEYEQYF.